This entry describes one T cell receptor (beta chain). These data come from a study of blood T cell repertoires in COVID-19. Study at large: Material from acute and convalescent COVID-19 was sourced from the United States, Italy and Spain. T cells, B-cell-depleted T cells, or PBMCs provided the cDNA or gDNA that served as material.

The germline CDR1 and CDR2 sequences are MRHNA and SNTAGT. Unmatched junction bases numbered 3, after V lost 2 bases and J lost 6 bases. The CDR3 contains 16 residues. Original data processing: Estimation of nucleated cell counts was performed using reference gene primer amplification. The table came from immunoSEQ multiplex PCR; TCRdb's copy has only in-frame clones and leaves some out. That table is the source of V, J and clone size, and D and trimming were worked out from the DNA. This sample has 350,000 to 450,000 clones; less than 85% occur once, and the top ten carry roughly 3.6%. This TCR was recovered from a woman aged 18-29 years with acute or convalescent COVID-19. The material sequenced was peripheral blood. The chain links TRBV6-4 to TRBJ2-1; 14 bases are shared with TRBD2. The CDR3 is CASSDTGTSGSNEQFF. CDR3 bases: TGTGCCAGCAGTGACACCGGGACTAGCGGGAGCAATGAGCAGTTCTTC.